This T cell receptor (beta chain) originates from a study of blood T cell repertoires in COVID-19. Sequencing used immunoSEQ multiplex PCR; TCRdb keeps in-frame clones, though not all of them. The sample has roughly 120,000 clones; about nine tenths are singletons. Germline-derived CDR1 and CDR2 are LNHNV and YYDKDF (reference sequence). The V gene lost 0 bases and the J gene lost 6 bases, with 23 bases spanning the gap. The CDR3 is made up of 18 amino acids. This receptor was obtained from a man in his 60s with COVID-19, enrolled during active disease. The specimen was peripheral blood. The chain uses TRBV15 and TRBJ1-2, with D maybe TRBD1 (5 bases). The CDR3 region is CATSRDPRDPRGFHGYTF. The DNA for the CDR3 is TGTGCCACCAGCAGAGATCCCCGCGACCCTCGGGGGTTCCATGGCTACACCTTC.